Listed here are 17 T cell receptor beta chains from one sample, sequenced in a study of shared clonotypes between healthy human individuals. The naive CD8 population came from CD45RO-negative cells selected for CCR7, without terminally differentiated effector memory CD45RA+ cells. Sequencing used immunoSEQ multiplex PCR; TCRdb keeps in-frame clones, though not all of them. The sample includes about 1,900,000 clones, about 95% of them seen just once. The sample consisted of naive CD8+ T cells sorted from blood. Every receptor here comes from a man in his late teens or twenties in good health.

The J gene is TRBJ1-1, the V gene TRBV5-6; D remains ambiguous. CDR1 and CDR2 from the germline V gene are SGHDT and YYEEEE. The CDR3 sequence is 12 residues long. V was shortened by 4 bases and J by 1 base, with 5 bases between the two germline ends. CDR3 coding DNA: TGTGCCAGCAGCATACAGAACACTGAAGCTTTCTTT. This codes for CASSIQNTEAFF.

This rearrangement joins TRBV27 to TRBJ2-7; 9 nucleotides match TRBD2. Germline-derived CDR1 and CDR2 are MNHEY and SMNVEV (reference sequence). The CDR3 spans 15 residues. The J segment lost 2 bases and the V segment lost 1 base, leaving 3 bases of the junction unmatched. This chain's CDR3 is CASSLLASGTYEQYF. The CDR3, as DNA: TGTGCCAGCAGTTTATTGGCTAGCGGGACCTACGAGCAGTACTTC.

The CDR3 region has the DNA TGTGCCAGCAGTGAGATGGGGCGAGAGACCCAGTACTTC. Encoded protein: CASSEMGRETQYF. The chain couples TRBV2 to TRBJ2-5; possibly TRBD1 for D (5 bases). Germline CDR1 SNHLY, CDR2 FYNNEI. V gave up 3 bases and J gave up 4 bases, with 9 bases separating them. The CDR3 contains 13 residues.

The chain joins TRBV10-3 to TRBJ1-3, with unresolved D. Germline values: CDR1 ENHRY, CDR2 SYGVKD. CDR3 size: 18 residues. V lost 0 bases and J 1 base, leaving 16 bases between the germline ends. The CDR3: CAISESSLPGQSGNTIYF. The CDR3 DNA sequence: TGTGCCATCAGTGAGTCGTCCCTCCCAGGCCAATCTGGAAACACCATATATTTT.

The chain links TRBV6-1 to TRBJ2-1; 8 bases agree with TRBD2. Germline V lookup: CDR1 MNHNS, CDR2 SASEGT. V was pared by 7 bases and J by 4 bases, with 9 bases of the junction left unmatched. The CDR3 loop spans 15 amino acids. This CDR3 is CASTPDAGGYNEQFF. The DNA of the CDR3 is TGTGCCAGCACCCCCGATGCGGGGGGTTACAATGAGCAGTTCTTC.

Notes on this clone: Other DNA sequences within the sample encode an identical CDR3. The chain employs TRBV9 and TRBJ1-5; D uncertain. V was trimmed by 0 bases and J by 0 bases, leaving 7 bases between them. CDR1 and CDR2 from the germline V gene are SGDLS and YYNGEE. The CDR3 contains 15 residues. CDR3 nucleotides: TGTGCCAGCAGCGTAGCCGGGTATAGCAATCAGCCCCAGCATTTT. It codes for CASSVAGYSNQPQHF.

The chain couples TRBV9 to TRBJ1-5; D call uncertain. The CDR3 spans 14 residues. V was shortened by 0 bases and J by 5 bases, with 9 bases between the two germline ends. In germline, CDR1 is SGDLS, CDR2 YYNGEE. CDR3 in DNA: TGTGCCAGCAGCGTAGGTTTTGCATATCAGCCCCAGCATTTT. Translation: CASSVGFAYQPQHF.

The chain is built from TRBV2 and TRBJ1-3, with D perhaps matching TRBD1 (6 bases). Trimming shortened V by 1 base and J by 0 bases, and 10 bases separated the two germline ends. Per germline, CDR1 SNHLY and CDR2 FYNNEI. The CDR3 has 16 residues. The CDR3 coding sequence is TGTGCCAGCAGTGAAGTCAGGGGAAACTCTGGAAACACCATATATTTT. Translating it yields CASSEVRGNSGNTIYF. Combining the CDR3 with reference TRBV2 and TRBJ1-3 gives the whole variable domain EPEVTQTPSHQVTQMGQEVILRCVPISNHLYFYWYRQILGQKVEFLVSFYNNEISEKSEIFDDQFSVERPDGSNFTLKIRSTKLEDSAMYFCASSEVRGNSGNTIYFGEGSWLTVV.

The V call is TRBV11-1, the J call TRBJ2-2; possible D gene TRBD2, 5 bases. Trimming took 4 bases from V and 6 from J, leaving 12 bases between them. The V gene's germline CDR1 is SGHAT and CDR2 FQDESV (reference sequence). This CDR3 region has 14 residues. The CDR3 DNA reads TGTGCCAGCAGCTATCTGGGAGTCTCCGGGGAGCTGTTTTTT. Protein sequence: CASSYLGVSGELFF.

The chain combines TRBV28 with TRBJ2-4; 12 bases align to TRBD1. The CDR3 loop spans 18 amino acids. The V and J ends lost 3 bases and 2 bases, in that order; junction bases with no gene match: 8. Germline V gene sequence: CDR1 MDHEN, CDR2 SYDVKM. The CDR3 DNA reads TGTGCCAGCAGTTTGGGATCGGGACAGGGGGCATCCAAAAACATTCAGTACTTC. Its protein product is CASSLGSGQGASKNIQYF. Variable domain in full (rest from reference TRBV28 and TRBJ2-4): DVKVTQSSRYLVKRTGEKVFLECVQDMDHENMFWYRQDPGLGLRLIYFSYDVKMKEKGDIPEGYSVSREKKERFSLILESASTNQTSMYLCASSLGSGQGASKNIQYFGAGTRLSVL.

The chain is built from TRBV6-1 and TRBJ2-7; D may be TRBD2 (7 bases). CDR1 MNHNS and CDR2 SASEGT come from the germline V gene. The CDR3 has 16 residues. V lost 4 bases to trimming and J lost 4 bases, with 20 bases between them. CDR3 in amino acids: CASSVFSGTTGYEQYF. CDR3 bases: TGTGCCAGCAGTGTCTTCAGCGGGACAACTGGTTACGAGCAGTACTTC.

The chain employs TRBV18 and TRBJ2-7; the D gene is possibly TRBD1 (5 bases). Per the germline V gene, CDR1 is KGHSH and CDR2 is LQKENI. This CDR3 region has 14 residues. V was pared by 2 bases and J by 2 bases, with 10 bases between. The CDR3 coding sequence is TGTGCCAGCTCACCAGTGCAGGGTCCCTACGAGCAGTACTTC. It specifies CASSPVQGPYEQYF.

Remarks on this clone: Other DNA sequences in the same sample also yield this CDR3. The rearrangement joins TRBV9 to TRBJ1-3; D call uncertain. CDR3 size: 15 residues. V shed 0 bases and J shed 4 bases, with 11 bases lying between them. Per germline, CDR1 SGDLS and CDR2 YYNGEE. The CDR3 loop is CASSVDTGSGNTIYF. CDR3 coding DNA: TGTGCCAGCAGCGTAGATACGGGTTCCGGAAACACCATATATTTT.

The J gene is TRBJ2-1, the V gene TRBV25-1; D might be TRBD1 (5 bases). This CDR3 has 13 residues. Germline CDR1 is MGHDK and CDR2 is SYGVNS. V lost 5 bases and J lost 5, with 10 bases in between. The CDR3 region is CASSLRVDNEQFF. The DNA of the CDR3 is TGTGCCAGCAGTCTCAGGGTGGACAATGAGCAGTTCTTC.

The chain carries TRBV10-1 and TRBJ2-2; D perhaps matches TRBD1 (6 bases). Per the germline V gene, CDR1 is WNHNN and CDR2 is SYGVQD (reference sequence). This CDR3 is 12 amino acids long. Trimming removed 3 bases from V and 7 bases from J, with 6 bases in between. The CDR3 region is CASSEGGGELFF. The CDR3 DNA is TGCGCCAGCAGTGAAGGGGGCGGGGAGCTGTTTTTT.

The chain uses TRBV7-9 and TRBJ2-1, with 10 bases identical to TRBD2. The CDR3 spans 15 residues. CDR1 and CDR2 from the germline V gene are SEHNR and FQNEAQ (reference sequence). V lost 6 bases and J lost 5; bases outside the gene matches: 7. The CDR3 coding sequence is TGTGCCAGCAGGCCAACGGGACTAGCGAACAATGAGCAGTTCTTC. Protein product: CASRPTGLANNEQFF. The complete variable domain, with remaining parts taken from reference TRBV7-9 and TRBJ2-1, reads DTGVSQNPRHKITKRGQNVTFRCDPISEHNRLYWYRQTLGQGPEFLTYFQNEAQLEKSRLLSDRFSAERPKGSFSTLEIQRTEQGDSAMYLCASRPTGLANNEQFFGPGTRLTVL.

In DNA form, the CDR3 reads TGTGCCAGCAGCCAAGATGGAGTAAGCTCCTATAATTCACCCCTCCACTTT. This gives the protein CASSQDGVSSYNSPLHF. The chain employs TRBV4-2 and TRBJ1-6; D is unresolved. This CDR3 spans 17 amino acids. V dropped 0 bases and J dropped 0 bases, with 9 bases sitting between them. Germline-derived CDR1 and CDR2 are LGHNA and YNFKEQ.